What follows are 10 T cell receptor beta chains derived from one specimen sequenced in a study of esophageal squamous cell carcinoma under preoperative chemotherapy. TCRdb passed the PCR reads through MiXCR, listing each CDR3 protein once. Counted here are about 18,000 distinct CDR3 sequences, approximately 44% occurring once; the ten biggest clones make up roughly 32%. The time point denotes: after preoperative PTX-NDP chemotherapy. Collection of the sample occurred from a patient given preoperative chemotherapy. The receptors were gathered from a human donor with esophageal squamous cell carcinoma. The donor label of this sample is uncertain.

As to this clonotype: The junction does not match germline at one end; this may be a read error. The rearrangement uses TRBV7-6 and TRBJ2-3, with D uncertain. The CDR3 totals 15 residues. Germline values: CDR1 SGHVS, CDR2 FNYEAQ. The CDR3 coding sequence is TGTGCCAGCAGCTTAGCGGGCGTTAACACAGAGACGCAGTATTTT. It encodes CASSLAGVNTETQYF. Using reference TRBV7-6 and TRBJ2-3 for the parts outside the CDR3, the full variable domain is GAGVSQSPRYKVTKRGQDVALRCDPISGHVSLYWYRQALGQGPEFLTYFNYEAQQDKSGLPNDRFSAERPEGSISTLTIQRTEQRDSAMYRCASSLAGVNTETQYFGPGTRLTVL.

V and J are TRBV7-2 and TRBJ1-4; weak D call: TRBD1 (5 bases). The V and J ends lost 2 bases and 6 bases respectively, with 10 bases between them. Germline CDR1 and CDR2: SGHTA and FQGNSA. The CDR3 has 14 residues. CDR3 loop: CASSLSQGDEKLFF. CDR3 in DNA: TGTGCCAGCAGCTTATCCCAGGGAGATGAAAAACTGTTTTTT.

This clonotype is categorized as medium-sized. The J gene is TRBJ2-5, the V gene TRBV11-3, with D perhaps TRBD1 (7 bases). Matching the DNA end better, TRBJ2-7 makes the J call doubtful. The CDR3 contains 15 residues. CDR1 and CDR2 (germline): SGHNT, YENEEA. CDR3 DNA sequence: TGTGCCAGCAGCCGCCCAGGGGGTTCGACTAGCGAGCAGTACTTC. Encoded protein: CASSRPGGSTSEQYF.

Details on this clonotype: One junction end does not reproduce the germline sequence, and a read error may be involved. The CDR3 DNA reads TGTGCCAGCAGTTTTGCCCCGGTCTCGCCGGCGAAAGATATGCAGTATTTT. Its protein is CASSFAPVSPAKDMQYF. This chain joins TRBV12-3 or TRBV12-4 and TRBJ2-3; D is undetermined. This CDR3 is built from 17 residues.

Remarks on this clonotype: Compared with germline, one end of the junction differs, possibly owing to a read error. The chain employs TRBV12-3 or TRBV12-4 and TRBJ2-5; D may be TRBD1 (6 bases). This CDR3 has 14 residues. CDR3 DNA sequence: TGTGCCAGCAGTCAACACAGGGTGGGAGAGACCCGGCACTTC. It codes for CASSQHRVGETRHF.

This clonotype was observed a few times. The chain employs TRBV12-3 or TRBV12-4 and TRBJ2-1; 13 bases agree with TRBD2. This CDR3 has 17 residues. The trim removed 5 bases at V and 2 bases at J, leaving 6 bases unmatched. The chain's CDR3 is CASSRRLAGGPYNEQFF. DNA for the CDR3: TGTGCCAGCAGTCGAAGACTAGCGGGGGGTCCCTACAATGAGCAGTTCTTC.

This clonotype appeared a few times. The chain employs TRBV12-5 and TRBJ2-5; D ambiguous. The DNA matches TRBJ2-7 better at its end, which makes the J call doubtful. Germline CDR1 LGHNT, CDR2 FRNRAP. There are 13 residues in the CDR3. The CDR3 loop is CASALFASYEQYF. The CDR3 bases are TGTGCTAGTGCCCTTTTTGCTTCCTACGAGCAGTACTTC.

There are a few counts of this clonotype. J is TRBJ2-1 and V is TRBV5-5, with D perhaps given as TRBD1 or TRBD2 (5 bases each). Germline loops: CDR1 SGHKS, CDR2 YYEKEE (reference sequence). V was trimmed by 4 bases and J by 10 bases, leaving 21 bases between them. This CDR3 spans 15 amino acids. CDR3 DNA: TGTGCCAGCAGCACGACGGCAGGGAGTTCCGCCGAGCAGTTCTTC. Translated: CASSTTAGSSAEQFF.

This clonotype has more than one count but fewer than ten. This chain uses TRBV11-1 with TRBJ2-5; the D gene is possibly TRBD2 (7 bases). The CDR3 has 16 residues. CDR1 and CDR2 (germline): SGHAT, FQDESV (reference sequence). V was pared by 3 bases and J by 1 base, with 15 bases between. The CDR3 protein is CASSLVGGGPQETQYF. Written as DNA, the CDR3 is TGTGCCAGCAGCTTGGTTGGGGGGGGGCCCCAAGAGACCCAGTACTTC.

V usage is TRBV11-1 and J usage is TRBJ2-5, with TRBD2 as a possible D gene (7 bases). Judging by the DNA end, TRBJ2-1 fits better; the J call may be wrong. This CDR3 spans 17 amino acids. The germline gives CDR1 SGHAT, CDR2 FQDESV (reference sequence). In nucleotides, the CDR3 is TGTGCCAGCAGCCCTAGGGGGTGGGGGGGACTCTACAATGAGCAGTTCTTC. Encoded protein: CASSPRGWGGLYNEQFF.